This T cell receptor beta chain came from a study of T cell responses to AZD1222 COVID-19 vaccine. Some clones are missing from TCRdb's copy, which holds only in-frame ones; the method was immunoSEQ multiplex PCR. The sample has approximately 120,000 clones; 90% are singletons. Germline CDR1 is MNHEY and CDR2 is SVGAGI. Trimming pared 5 bases from V and 3 bases from J, leaving 13 bases between. This CDR3 has 14 residues. In this sample, this clone turned up once. The sequence was collected from an adult in good health. Sequences were derived from peripheral blood, sampled on day 0 of AZD1222 vaccination. The rearrangement joins TRBV6-5 to TRBJ1-1; D uncertain. CDR3 bases: TGTGCCAGCAGTAACCTCATCGGGCACACTGAAGCTTTCTTT. The encoded protein is CASSNLIGHTEAFF.